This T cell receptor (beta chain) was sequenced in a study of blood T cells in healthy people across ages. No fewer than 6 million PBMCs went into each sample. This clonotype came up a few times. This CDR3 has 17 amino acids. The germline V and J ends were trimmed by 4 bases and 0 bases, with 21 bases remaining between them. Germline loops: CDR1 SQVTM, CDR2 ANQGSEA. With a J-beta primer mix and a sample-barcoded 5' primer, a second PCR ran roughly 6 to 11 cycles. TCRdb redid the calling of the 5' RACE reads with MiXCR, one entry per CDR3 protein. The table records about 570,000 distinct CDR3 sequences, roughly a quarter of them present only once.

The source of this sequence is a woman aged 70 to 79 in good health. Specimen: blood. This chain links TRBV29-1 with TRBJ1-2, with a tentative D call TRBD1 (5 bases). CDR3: CSVGKGKGLKANYGYTF. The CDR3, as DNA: TGCAGCGTTGGAAAGGGGAAGGGGCTAAAGGCTAACTATGGCTACACCTTC.